The T cell receptor beta chain under discussion was sequenced for a study of T cells in Graves' hyperthyroidism and ophthalmopathy. Whole-study context: Prior to any treatment, at the point of initial diagnosis, peripheral blood was collected.

This clonotype showed up many times. Its antigen is still unknown. Study outcomes and limitations: In the blood, most expanded thyroid clonotypes above 0.001 appeared as well.

Germline loops: CDR1 SGHRS, CDR2 YFSETQ. The CDR3 is 19 amino acids. V lost 3 bases and J lost 4; bases outside the gene matches: 10. RNA transcripts provided the source from which TCR beta CDR3 regions were amplified. TCR CDR3 regions were first amplified by RT-PCR with HTBI primers. TCRdb analysed the multiplex PCR reads with MiXCR anew, one entry per CDR3 protein. The sample yields hundreds of thousands of distinct CDR3 sequences, 15% to 19% seen once. The sequenced sample consisted of blood. This chain links TRBV5-1 with TRBJ2-1, with 16 bases lining up with TRBD2. The sequence was collected from a young woman with Graves' hyperthyroidism. The CDR3 region is CASSSSGTSGRGSYNEQFF. CDR3 coding DNA: TGCGCCAGCAGCTCGTCCGGGACTAGCGGGAGGGGTTCTTACAATGAGCAGTTCTTC.